This record concerns one TCR beta chain sequence. The antigen remains unidentified. As the sequencing template, cDNA was produced by extracting RNA and reverse transcribing it. Profiled with immunoSEQ multiplex PCR; TCRdb holds only in-frame clones, not every one. This sample carries about 150,000 clones, about 51% of them seen once, and the ten largest clones take approximately 19%. The data originate from a study of CD8+ T cells in alopecia areata. For the study at large: Oral tofacitinib (5 to 10 mg twice daily) was administered to treated patients. Study-wide findings and caveats: Lesional tissue from the scalp (especially in alopecia totalis/universalis) showed higher clonality than normal scalp.

Alopecia areata patients gave lesional scalp punch biopsies and peripheral blood samples. Sorted out of PBMCs were CD4+ T cells and CD8+ T cells. Germline V gene lookup returns CDR1 LGHNA and CDR2 YSLEER. V shed 4 bases and J 4 bases; nucleotides not matched to a gene: 4. This CDR3 comprises 15 residues. The receptor comes from a human donor with alopecia areata. The gene calls are TRBV4-3 and TRBJ2-3; 11 nucleotides line up with TRBD1. This specimen was CD8+ T cells sorted from blood, taken at week 0. CDR3 DNA sequence: TGCGCCAGCAGCCCGGGACAGGGGGTGGCAGATACGCAGTATTTT. It is translated as CASSPGQGVADTQYF.